This TCR beta chain is drawn from a study of shared T cell receptors in the human thymus. V shed 1 base and J shed 7 bases, with 10 bases lying between them. The CDR3 has 12 amino acids. Germline CDR1 and CDR2: SQVTM and ANQGSEA. Produced via immunoSEQ multiplex PCR; TCRdb's table is partial and in-frame only. The profile covers about 660,000 clones, with more than 75% appearing a single time and 0.0085% to 0.012% taken by the ten largest. The same sample was also used in a study of human thymus T cells.

This TCR was recovered from a boy less than two years old with a congenital heart defect. The sample comprised thymocytes. This sequence joins TRBV29-1 and TRBJ1-2; no firm D call. As DNA, the CDR3 is TGCAGCGTTGAAGTAAGAGGGTTTGGCTACACCTTC. Amino acid sequence: CSVEVRGFGYTF.